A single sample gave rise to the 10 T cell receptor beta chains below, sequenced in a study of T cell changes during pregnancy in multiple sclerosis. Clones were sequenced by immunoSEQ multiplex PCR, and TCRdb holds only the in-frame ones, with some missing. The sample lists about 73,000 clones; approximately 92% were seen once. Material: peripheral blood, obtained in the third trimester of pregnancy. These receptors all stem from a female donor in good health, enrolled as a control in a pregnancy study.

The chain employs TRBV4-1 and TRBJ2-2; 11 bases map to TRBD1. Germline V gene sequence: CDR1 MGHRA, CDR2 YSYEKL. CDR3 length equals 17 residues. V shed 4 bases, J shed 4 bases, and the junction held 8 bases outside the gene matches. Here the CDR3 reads CASSRNGQGAITGELFF. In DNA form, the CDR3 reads TGCGCCAGCAGCCGAAACGGACAGGGGGCGATCACCGGGGAGCTGTTTTTT.

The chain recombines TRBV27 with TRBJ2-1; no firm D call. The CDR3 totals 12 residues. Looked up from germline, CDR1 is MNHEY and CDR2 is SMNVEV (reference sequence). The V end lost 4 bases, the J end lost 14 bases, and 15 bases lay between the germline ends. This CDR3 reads CASSSAPSVEFF. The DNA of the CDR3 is TGTGCCAGCAGTTCGGCCCCCAGCGTAGAGTTCTTC.

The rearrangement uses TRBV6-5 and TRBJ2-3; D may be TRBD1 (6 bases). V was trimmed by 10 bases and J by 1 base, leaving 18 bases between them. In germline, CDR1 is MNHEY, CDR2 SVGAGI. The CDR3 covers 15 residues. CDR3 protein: CATSGGPGGTDTQYF. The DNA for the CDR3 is TGTGCCACCTCAGGTGGGCCAGGGGGCACAGATACGCAGTATTTT.

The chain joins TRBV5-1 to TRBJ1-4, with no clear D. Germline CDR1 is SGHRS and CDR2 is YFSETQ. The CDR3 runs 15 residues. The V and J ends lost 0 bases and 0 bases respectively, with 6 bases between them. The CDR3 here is CASSLVSATNEKLFF. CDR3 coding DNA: TGCGCCAGCAGCTTGGTATCAGCAACTAATGAAAAACTGTTTTTT.

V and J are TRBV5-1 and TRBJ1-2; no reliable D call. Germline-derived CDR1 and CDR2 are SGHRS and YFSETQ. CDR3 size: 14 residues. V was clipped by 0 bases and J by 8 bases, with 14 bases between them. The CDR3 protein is CASSLEFAGKGYTF. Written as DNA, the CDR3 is TGCGCCAGCAGCTTGGAGTTTGCGGGGAAGGGCTACACCTTC.

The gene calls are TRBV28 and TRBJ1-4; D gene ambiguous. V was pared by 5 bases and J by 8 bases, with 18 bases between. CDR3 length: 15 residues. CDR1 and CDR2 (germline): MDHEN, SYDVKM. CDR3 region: CASSPPGRAGEKLFF. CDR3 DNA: TGTGCCAGCAGTCCACCAGGAAGGGCGGGGGAAAAACTGTTTTTT.

CDR3 amino acids: CASSRGGRGKTQYF. In DNA, the CDR3 is TGTGCCAGCAGTAGAGGGGGCCGCGGGAAGACCCAGTACTTC. The V and J genes are TRBV25-1 and TRBJ2-5, with TRBD1 as a possible D gene (7 bases). Germline values: CDR1 MGHDK, CDR2 SYGVNS. This CDR3 is built from 14 residues. The germline V and J ends were trimmed by 5 bases and 6 bases, with 16 bases remaining between them. Using reference TRBV25-1 and TRBJ2-5 for the parts outside the CDR3, the full variable domain is EADIYQTPRYLVIGTGKKITLECSQTMGHDKMYWYQQDPGMELHLIHYSYGVNSTEKGDLSSESTVSRIRTEHFPLTLESARPSHTSQYLCASSRGGRGKTQYFGPGTRLLVL.

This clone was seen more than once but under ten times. CDR3 bases: TGTGCCAGTAGTCAGTCGGGGGGCGATAACTACGAGCAGTACTTC. It specifies CASSQSGGDNYEQYF. This sequence joins TRBV19 and TRBJ2-7; tentative D call: TRBD2 (7 bases). The germline V gene has CDR1 LNHDA and CDR2 SQIVND (reference sequence). Trimming stripped 5 bases from V and 3 bases from J, with 17 bases between. The CDR3 covers 15 residues.

This chain's CDR3 is CASSLMMIGARYGYTF. The CDR3 DNA follows: TGTGCCAGCAGCTTAATGATGATAGGGGCCCGGTATGGCTACACCTTC. J is TRBJ1-2 and V is TRBV7-9; tentative D call: TRBD1 (5 bases). Trimming pared 2 bases from V and 5 bases from J, leaving 18 bases between. Germline CDR1 and CDR2: SEHNR and FQNEAQ (reference sequence). This CDR3 is built from 16 residues.

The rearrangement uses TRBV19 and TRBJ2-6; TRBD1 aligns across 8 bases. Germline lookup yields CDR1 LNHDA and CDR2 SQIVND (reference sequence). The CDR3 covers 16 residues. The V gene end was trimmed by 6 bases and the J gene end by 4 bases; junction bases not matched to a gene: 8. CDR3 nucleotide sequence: TGTGCCAGTAGGGACAGGGCCGCGGCAGGGGCCAACGTCCTGACTTTC. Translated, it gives CASRDRAAAGANVLTF.